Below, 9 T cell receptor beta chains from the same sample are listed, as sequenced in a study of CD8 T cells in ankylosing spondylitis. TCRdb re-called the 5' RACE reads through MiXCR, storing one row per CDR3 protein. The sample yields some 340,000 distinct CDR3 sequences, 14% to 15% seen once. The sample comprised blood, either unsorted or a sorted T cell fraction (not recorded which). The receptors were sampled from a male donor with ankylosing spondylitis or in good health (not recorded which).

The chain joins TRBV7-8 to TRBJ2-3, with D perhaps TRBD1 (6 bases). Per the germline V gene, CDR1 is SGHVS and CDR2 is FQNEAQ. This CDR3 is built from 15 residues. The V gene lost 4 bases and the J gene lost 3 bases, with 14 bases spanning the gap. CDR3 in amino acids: CASSSGQLRTDTQYF. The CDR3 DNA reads TGTGCCAGCAGCTCCGGACAGTTGCGGACAGATACGCAGTATTTT.

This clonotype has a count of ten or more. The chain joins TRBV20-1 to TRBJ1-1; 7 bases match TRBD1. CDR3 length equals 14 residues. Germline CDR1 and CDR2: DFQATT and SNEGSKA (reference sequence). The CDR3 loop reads CSAASQGLFAEAFF. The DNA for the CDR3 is TGCAGCGCGGCCTCACAGGGGCTTTTCGCTGAAGCTTTCTTT.

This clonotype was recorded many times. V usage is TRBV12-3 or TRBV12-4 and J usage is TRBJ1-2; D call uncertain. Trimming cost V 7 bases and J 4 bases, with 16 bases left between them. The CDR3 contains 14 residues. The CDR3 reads CASTTRAASYGYTF. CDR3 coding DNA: TGTGCCAGCACCACTCGGGCAGCCTCCTATGGCTACACCTTC.

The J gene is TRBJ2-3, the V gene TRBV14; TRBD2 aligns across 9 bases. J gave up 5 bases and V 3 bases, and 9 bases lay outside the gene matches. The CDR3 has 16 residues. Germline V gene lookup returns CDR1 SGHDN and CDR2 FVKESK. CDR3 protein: CASSHPAGGPQDTQYF. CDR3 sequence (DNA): TGTGCCAGCAGCCACCCAGCGGGGGGCCCCCAAGATACGCAGTATTTT. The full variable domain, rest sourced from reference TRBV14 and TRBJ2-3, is EAGVTQFPSHSVIEKGQTVTLRCDPISGHDNLYWYRRVMGKEIKFLLHFVKESKQDESGMPNNRFLAERTGGTYSTLKVQPAELEDSGVYFCASSHPAGGPQDTQYFGPGTRLTVL.

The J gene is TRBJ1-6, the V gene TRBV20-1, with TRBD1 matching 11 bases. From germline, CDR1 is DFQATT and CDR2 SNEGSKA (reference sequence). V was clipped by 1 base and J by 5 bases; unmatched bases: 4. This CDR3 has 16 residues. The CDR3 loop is CSARGGTGGNNSPLHF. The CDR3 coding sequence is TGCAGTGCTAGAGGTGGGACAGGGGGAAATAATTCACCCCTCCACTTT.

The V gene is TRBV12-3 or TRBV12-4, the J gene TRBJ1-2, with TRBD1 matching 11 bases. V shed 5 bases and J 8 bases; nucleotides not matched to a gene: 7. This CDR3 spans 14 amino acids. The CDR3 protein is CASSTGQGARGYTF. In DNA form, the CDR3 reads TGTGCCAGCAGTACCGGACAGGGGGCGCGAGGCTACACCTTC.

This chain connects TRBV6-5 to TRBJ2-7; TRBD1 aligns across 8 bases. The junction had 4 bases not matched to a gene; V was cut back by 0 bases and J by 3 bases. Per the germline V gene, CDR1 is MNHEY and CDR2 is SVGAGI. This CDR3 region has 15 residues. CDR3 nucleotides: TGTGCCAGCAGTTACTCGGCAGGGGGCCGCTACGAGCAGTACTTC. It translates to CASSYSAGGRYEQYF.

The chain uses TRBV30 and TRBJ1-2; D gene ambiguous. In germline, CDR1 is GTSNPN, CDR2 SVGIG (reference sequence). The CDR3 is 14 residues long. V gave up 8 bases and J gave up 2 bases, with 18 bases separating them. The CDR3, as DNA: TGTGCCGGAGATCCGACTGGGTCGAACTATGGCTACACCTTC. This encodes CAGDPTGSNYGYTF.

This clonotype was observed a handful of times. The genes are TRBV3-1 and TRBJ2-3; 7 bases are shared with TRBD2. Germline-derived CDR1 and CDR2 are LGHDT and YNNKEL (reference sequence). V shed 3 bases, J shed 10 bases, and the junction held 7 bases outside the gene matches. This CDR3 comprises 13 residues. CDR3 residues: CASSQRRGYAQYF. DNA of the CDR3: TGTGCCAGCAGCCAGAGGCGGGGGTATGCGCAGTATTTT.